This T cell receptor (beta chain) derives from a study of cytomegalovirus exposure and HLA in healthy donors. Points from the study as a whole: Association with HLA alleles at 0.05 false discovery rate was found for some 18,000 TCR beta sequences in a later analysis.

To note about this clone: Antigen specificity is unknown.

Germline CDR1 is SEHNR and CDR2 is FQNEAQ (reference sequence). This CDR3 has 16 residues. With 5 bases clipped from V and 7 bases from J, the junction kept 13 bases outside the gene matches. Amplification used 60 Vbeta primers and 13 Jbeta primers. Only in-frame clones appear in the TCRdb table, and some are missing; sequencing was by immunoSEQ multiplex PCR. Among around 78,000 clones listed, about 64% were seen once. V usage is TRBV7-9 and J usage is TRBJ2-7; 11 bases agree with TRBD1. The source of this sequence is a man younger than 40 in good health and CMV-seropositive. The specimen sequenced was PBMCs. CDR3: CASSGKPDRGRKEQYF. The DNA for the CDR3 is TGTGCCAGCAGCGGGAAACCGGACAGGGGGCGTAAAGAGCAGTACTTC.